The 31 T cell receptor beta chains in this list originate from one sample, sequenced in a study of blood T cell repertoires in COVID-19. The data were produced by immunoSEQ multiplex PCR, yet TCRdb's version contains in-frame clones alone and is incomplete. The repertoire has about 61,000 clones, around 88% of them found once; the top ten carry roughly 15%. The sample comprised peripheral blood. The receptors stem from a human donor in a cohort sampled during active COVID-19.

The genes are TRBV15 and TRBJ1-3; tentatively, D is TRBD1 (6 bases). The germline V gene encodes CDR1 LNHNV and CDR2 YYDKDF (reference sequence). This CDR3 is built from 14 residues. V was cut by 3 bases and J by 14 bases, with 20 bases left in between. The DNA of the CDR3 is TGTGCCACCAGCAGTCGGACGGAGGGAGGGGGTTTATATTTT. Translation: CATSSRTEGGGLYF.

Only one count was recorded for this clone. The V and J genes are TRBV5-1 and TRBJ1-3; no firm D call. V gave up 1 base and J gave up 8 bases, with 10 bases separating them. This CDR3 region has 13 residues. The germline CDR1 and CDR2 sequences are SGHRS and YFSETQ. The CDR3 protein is CASSLNLYDTIYF. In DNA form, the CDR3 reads TGCGCCAGCAGCTTGAACCTCTACGACACCATATATTTT.

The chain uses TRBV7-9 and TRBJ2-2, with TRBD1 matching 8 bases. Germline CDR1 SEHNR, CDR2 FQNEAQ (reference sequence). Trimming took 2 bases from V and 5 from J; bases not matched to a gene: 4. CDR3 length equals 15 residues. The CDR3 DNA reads TGTGCCAGCAGCTTACTCACAGGGGGGACCGGGGAGCTGTTTTTT. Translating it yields CASSLLTGGTGELFF. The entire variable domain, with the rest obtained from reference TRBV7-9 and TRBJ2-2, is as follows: DTGVSQNPRHKITKRGQNVTFRCDPISEHNRLYWYRQTLGQGPEFLTYFQNEAQLEKSRLLSDRFSAERPKGSFSTLEIQRTEQGDSAMYLCASSLLTGGTGELFFGEGSRLTVL.

CDR3 in amino acids: CASSSSGYTGELFF. CDR3 in DNA: TGTGCCAGCAGCTCCTCGGGGTACACCGGGGAGCTGTTTTTT. The chain is built from TRBV7-9 and TRBJ2-2, with D possibly matching TRBD2 (5 bases). CDR1 is SEHNR and CDR2 is FQNEAQ in the germline V gene (reference sequence). Trimming stripped 4 bases from V and 3 bases from J, with 9 bases between. This CDR3 has 14 amino acids.

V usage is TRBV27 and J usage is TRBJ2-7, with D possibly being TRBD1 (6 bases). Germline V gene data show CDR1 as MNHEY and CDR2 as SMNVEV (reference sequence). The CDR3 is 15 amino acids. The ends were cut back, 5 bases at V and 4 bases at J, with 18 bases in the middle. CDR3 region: CASSLRPAQGYEQYF. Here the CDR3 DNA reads TGTGCCAGCAGTCTTCGACCCGCCCAGGGGTACGAGCAGTACTTC.

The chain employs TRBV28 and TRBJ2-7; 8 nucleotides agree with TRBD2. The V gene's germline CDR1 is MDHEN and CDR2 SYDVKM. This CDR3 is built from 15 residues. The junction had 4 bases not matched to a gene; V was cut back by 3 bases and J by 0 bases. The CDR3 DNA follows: TGTGCCAGCAGTTTGTTGCTAGCGGGCTCCTACGAGCAGTACTTC. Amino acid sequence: CASSLLLAGSYEQYF.

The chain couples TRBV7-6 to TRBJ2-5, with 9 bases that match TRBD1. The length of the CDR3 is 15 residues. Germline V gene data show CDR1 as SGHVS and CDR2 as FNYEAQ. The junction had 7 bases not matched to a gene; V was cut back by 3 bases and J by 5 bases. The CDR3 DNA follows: TGTGCCAGCAGCTTGACAGGGGGAGAGGAGGAGACCCAGTACTTC. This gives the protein CASSLTGGEEETQYF.

This CDR3 is CASSSERDNEQFF. CDR3 coding DNA: TGTGCCAGCAGCTCCGAGCGGGATAATGAGCAGTTCTTC. The chain recombines TRBV7-3 with TRBJ2-1; 7 nucleotides line up with TRBD2. Germline values: CDR1 SGHTA, CDR2 FQGTGA. The ends lost 4 bases at V and 7 bases at J; junction bases unmatched: 4. The CDR3 covers 13 residues.

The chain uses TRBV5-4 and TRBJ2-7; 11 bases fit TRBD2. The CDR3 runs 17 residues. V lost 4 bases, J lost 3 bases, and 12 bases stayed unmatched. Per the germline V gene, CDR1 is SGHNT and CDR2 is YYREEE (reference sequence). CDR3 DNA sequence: TGTGCCAGCAGCCCCGTTTCGGGACTAGCGGCTTACTACGAGCAGTACTTC. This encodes CASSPVSGLAAYYEQYF.

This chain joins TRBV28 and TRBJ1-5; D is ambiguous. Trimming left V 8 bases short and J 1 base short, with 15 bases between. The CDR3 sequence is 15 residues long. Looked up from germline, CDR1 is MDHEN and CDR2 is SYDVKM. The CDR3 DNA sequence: TGTGCCAGCGTGCCCGGGGTTGTCAGCAATCAGCCCCAGCATTTT. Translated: CASVPGVVSNQPQHF.

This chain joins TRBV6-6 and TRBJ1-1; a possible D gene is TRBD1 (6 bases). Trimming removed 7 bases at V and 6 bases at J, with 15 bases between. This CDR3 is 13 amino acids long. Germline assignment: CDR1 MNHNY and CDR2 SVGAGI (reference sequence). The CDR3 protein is CASIPRGISEAFF. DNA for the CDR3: TGTGCCAGCATTCCCAGGGGCATCTCTGAAGCTTTCTTT.

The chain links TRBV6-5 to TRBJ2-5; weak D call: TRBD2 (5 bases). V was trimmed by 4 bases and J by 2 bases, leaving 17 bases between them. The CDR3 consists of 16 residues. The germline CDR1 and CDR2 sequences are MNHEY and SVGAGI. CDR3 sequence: CASSSRLRVPQETQYF. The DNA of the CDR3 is TGTGCCAGCAGTTCTCGACTAAGGGTCCCACAAGAGACCCAGTACTTC.

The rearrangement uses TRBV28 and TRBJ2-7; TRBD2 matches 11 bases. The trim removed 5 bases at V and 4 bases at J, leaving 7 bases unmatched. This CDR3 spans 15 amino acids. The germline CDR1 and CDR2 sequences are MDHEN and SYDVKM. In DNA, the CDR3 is TGTGCCAGCAGTCGGGTAGCGGGAGGGCGTTACGAGCAGTACTTC. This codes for CASSRVAGGRYEQYF.

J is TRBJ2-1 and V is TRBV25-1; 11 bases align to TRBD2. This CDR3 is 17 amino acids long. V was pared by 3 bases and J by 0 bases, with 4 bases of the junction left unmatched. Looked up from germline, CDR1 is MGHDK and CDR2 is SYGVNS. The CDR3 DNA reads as TGTGCCAGCAGTGAGGTTACTAGCGGGAGCTCCTACAATGAGCAGTTCTTC. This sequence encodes CASSEVTSGSSYNEQFF.

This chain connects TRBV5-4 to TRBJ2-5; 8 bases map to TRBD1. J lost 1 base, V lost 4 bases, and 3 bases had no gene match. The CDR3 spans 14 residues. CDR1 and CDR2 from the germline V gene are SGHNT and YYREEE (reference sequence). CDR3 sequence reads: CASSPTGVQETQYF. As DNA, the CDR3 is TGTGCCAGCAGCCCGACAGGGGTCCAAGAGACCCAGTACTTC.

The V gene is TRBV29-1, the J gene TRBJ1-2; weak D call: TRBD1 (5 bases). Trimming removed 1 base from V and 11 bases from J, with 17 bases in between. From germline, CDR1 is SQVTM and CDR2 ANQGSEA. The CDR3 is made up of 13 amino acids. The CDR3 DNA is TGCAGCGTTGAAGGAGGGAGGGCCGGGACTTACACCTTC. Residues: CSVEGGRAGTYTF.

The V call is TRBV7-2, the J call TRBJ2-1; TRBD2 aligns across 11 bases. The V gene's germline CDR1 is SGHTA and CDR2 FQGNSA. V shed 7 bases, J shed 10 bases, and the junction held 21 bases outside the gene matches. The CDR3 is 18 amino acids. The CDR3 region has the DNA TGTGCCAGCACTCGAACCCCCACCGGGACTAGCGGCCGTGTAGAGCAGTTCTTC. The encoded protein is CASTRTPTGTSGRVEQFF.

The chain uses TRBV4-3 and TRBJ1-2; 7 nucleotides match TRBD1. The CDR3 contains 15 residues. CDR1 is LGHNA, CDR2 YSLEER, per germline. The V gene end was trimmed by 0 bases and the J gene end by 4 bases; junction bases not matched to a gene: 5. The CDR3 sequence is CASSQDAGTVYGYTF. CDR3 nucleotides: TGCGCCAGCAGCCAAGACGCCGGGACAGTCTATGGCTACACCTTC.

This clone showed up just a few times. The CDR3 DNA is TGTGCCAGCATAGGGGTCGCGGGAGTCCGGGAGACCCAGTACTTC. Translated: CASIGVAGVRETQYF. V gene TRBV2 combines with J gene TRBJ2-5, with 7 bases fitting TRBD2. Per the germline V gene, CDR1 is SNHLY and CDR2 is FYNNEI. Losses at the gene ends were 7 bases for V and 5 bases for J; bases not matched to a gene: 13. This CDR3 contains 15 residues. Full variable domain (missing parts from reference TRBV2 and TRBJ2-5): EPEVTQTPSHQVTQMGQEVILRCVPISNHLYFYWYRQILGQKVEFLVSFYNNEISEKSEIFDDQFSVERPDGSNFTLKIRSTKLEDSAMYFCASIGVAGVRETQYFGPGTRLLVL.

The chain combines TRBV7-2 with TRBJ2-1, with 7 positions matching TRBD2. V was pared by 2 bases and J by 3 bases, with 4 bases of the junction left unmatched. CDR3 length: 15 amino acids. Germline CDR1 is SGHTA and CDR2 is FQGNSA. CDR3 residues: CASSLYSSGYNEQFF. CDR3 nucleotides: TGTGCCAGCAGCTTATACTCTAGCGGCTACAATGAGCAGTTCTTC.

CDR3 in amino acids: CASSQIQTGEGYEQYF. CDR3 in DNA: TGTGCCAGCTCACAAATCCAGACAGGGGAGGGATACGAGCAGTACTTC. The chain employs TRBV18 and TRBJ2-7; the D gene is possibly TRBD1 (8 bases). The CDR3 has 16 residues. From germline, CDR1 is KGHSH and CDR2 LQKENI. V dropped 4 bases and J dropped 4 bases, with 20 bases sitting between them.

This chain's CDR3 is CASSEVRDYNEQFF. CDR3 nucleotides: TGTGCCAGCAGTGAAGTCCGCGACTACAATGAGCAGTTCTTC. V usage is TRBV6-1 and J usage is TRBJ2-1; D gene ambiguous. The V and J ends lost 1 base and 3 bases respectively, with 7 bases between them. The CDR3 is 14 residues long. CDR1 MNHNS and CDR2 SASEGT come from the germline V gene.

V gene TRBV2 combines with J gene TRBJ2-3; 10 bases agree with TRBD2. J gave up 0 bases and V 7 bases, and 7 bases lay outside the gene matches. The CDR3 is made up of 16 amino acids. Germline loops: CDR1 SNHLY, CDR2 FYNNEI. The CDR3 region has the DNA TGTGCCAGCATCCGGACTAGCGGAGCTAGCACAGATACGCAGTATTTT. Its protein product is CASIRTSGASTDTQYF.

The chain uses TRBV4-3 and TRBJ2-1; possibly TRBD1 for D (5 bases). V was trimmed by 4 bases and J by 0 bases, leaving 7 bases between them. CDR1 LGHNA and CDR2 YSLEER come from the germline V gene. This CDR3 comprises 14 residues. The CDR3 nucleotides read TGCGCCAGCAGCCGTGACAGCTCCTACAATGAGCAGTTCTTC. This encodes CASSRDSSYNEQFF.

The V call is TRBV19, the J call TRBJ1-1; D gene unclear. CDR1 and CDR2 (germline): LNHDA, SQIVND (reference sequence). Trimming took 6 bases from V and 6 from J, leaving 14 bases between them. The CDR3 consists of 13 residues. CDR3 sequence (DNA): TGTGCCAGTAGCCTACTCGGGAGCCCTGAAGCTTTCTTT. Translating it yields CASSLLGSPEAFF.

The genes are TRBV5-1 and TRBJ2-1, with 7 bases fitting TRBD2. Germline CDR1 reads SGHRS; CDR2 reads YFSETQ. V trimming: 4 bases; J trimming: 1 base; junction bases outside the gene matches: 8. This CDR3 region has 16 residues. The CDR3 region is CASSPASGTSYNEQFF. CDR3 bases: TGCGCCAGCAGCCCAGCTAGCGGTACTTCCTACAATGAGCAGTTCTTC.

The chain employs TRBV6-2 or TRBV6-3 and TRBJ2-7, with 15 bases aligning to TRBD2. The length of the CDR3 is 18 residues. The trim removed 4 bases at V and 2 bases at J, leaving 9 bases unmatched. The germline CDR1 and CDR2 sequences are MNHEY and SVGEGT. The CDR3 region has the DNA TGTGCCAGCAGTTCCCCCCCGGGACTAGCGGGAGGACCCTACGAGCAGTACTTC. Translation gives CASSSPPGLAGGPYEQYF.

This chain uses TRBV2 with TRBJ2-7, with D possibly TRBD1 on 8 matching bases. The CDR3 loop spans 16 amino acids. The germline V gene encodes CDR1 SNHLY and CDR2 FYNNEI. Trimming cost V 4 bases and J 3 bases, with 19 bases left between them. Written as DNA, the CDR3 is TGTGCCAGCAGTGGAGGACAGGGCGGGAGACTCTACGAGCAGTACTTC. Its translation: CASSGGQGGRLYEQYF.

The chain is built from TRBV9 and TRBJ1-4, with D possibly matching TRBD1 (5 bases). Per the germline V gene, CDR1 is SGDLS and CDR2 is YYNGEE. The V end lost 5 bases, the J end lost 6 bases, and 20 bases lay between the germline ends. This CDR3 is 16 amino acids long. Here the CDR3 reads CASRRGEGFGDEKLFF. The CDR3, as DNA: TGTGCCAGCAGGCGAGGGGAGGGTTTCGGTGATGAAAAACTGTTTTTT.

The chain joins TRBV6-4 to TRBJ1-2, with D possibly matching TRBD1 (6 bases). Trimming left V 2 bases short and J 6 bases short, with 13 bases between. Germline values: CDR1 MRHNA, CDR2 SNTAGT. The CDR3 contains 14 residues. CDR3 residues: CASSDVWQGNGYTF. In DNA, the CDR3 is TGTGCCAGCAGTGACGTGTGGCAGGGGAATGGCTACACCTTC.

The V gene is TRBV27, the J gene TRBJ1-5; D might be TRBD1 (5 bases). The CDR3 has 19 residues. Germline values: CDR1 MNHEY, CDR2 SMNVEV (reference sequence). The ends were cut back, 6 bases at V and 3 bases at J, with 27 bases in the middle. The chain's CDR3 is CASRTPDGAPRRVNQPQHF. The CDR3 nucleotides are TGTGCCAGCAGAACCCCAGACGGGGCCCCGAGGAGGGTCAATCAGCCCCAGCATTTT.